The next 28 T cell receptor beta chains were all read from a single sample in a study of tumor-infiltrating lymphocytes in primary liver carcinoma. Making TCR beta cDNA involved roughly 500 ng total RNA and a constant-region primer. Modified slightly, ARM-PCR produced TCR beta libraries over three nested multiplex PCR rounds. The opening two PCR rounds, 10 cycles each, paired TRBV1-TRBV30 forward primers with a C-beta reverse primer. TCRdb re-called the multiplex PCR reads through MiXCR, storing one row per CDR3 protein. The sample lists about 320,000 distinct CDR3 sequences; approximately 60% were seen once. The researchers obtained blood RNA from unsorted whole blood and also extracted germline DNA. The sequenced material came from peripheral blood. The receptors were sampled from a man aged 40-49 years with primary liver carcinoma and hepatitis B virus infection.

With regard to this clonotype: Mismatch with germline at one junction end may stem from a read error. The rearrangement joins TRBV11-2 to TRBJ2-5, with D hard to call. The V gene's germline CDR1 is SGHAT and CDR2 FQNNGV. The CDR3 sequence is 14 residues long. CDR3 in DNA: TGTGCCAGCAGCTTAGCGACCTCCCATGAGACCAAGTACTTC. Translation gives CASSLATSHETKYF.

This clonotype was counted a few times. The CDR3 region is CASTILAGDGELFF. The CDR3, as DNA: TGTGCCAGCACCATACTAGCGGGAGACGGGGAGCTGTTTTTT. The gene calls are TRBV21-1 and TRBJ2-2; the D call in the table, TRBD2, was not verified against the DNA. TRBV21-1 is shown as a pseudogene. The CDR3 contains 14 residues.

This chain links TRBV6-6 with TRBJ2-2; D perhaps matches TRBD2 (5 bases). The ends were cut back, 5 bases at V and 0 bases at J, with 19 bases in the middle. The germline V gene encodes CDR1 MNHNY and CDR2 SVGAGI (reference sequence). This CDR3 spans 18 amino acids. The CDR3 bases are TGTGCCAGCAGTGCCTCCCCGAGACTAACGGCGAACACCGGGGAGCTGTTTTTT. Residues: CASSASPRLTANTGELFF.

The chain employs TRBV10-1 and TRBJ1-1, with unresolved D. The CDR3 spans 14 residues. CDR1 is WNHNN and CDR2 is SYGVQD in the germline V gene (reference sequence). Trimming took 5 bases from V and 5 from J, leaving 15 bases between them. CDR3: CASSQDKGWTEAFF. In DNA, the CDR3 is TGCGCCAGCAGTCAAGACAAGGGATGGACTGAAGCTTTCTTT.

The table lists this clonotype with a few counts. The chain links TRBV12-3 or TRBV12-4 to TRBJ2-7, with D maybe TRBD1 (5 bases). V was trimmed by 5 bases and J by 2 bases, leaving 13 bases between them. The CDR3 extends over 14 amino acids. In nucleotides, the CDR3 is TGTGCCAGCAGTCCACAGGAGAAACCCTACGAGCAGTACTTC. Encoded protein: CASSPQEKPYEQYF.

The CDR3 reads CSSSQDSGRRNQPQHF. CDR3 nucleotides: TGCTCTAGCAGCCAAGATTCGGGGCGCCGCAATCAGCCCCAGCATTTT. The chain carries TRBV4-1 and TRBJ1-5; tentative D call: TRBD1 (5 bases). The CDR3 spans 16 residues. Germline V gene lookup returns CDR1 MGHRA and CDR2 YSYEKL.

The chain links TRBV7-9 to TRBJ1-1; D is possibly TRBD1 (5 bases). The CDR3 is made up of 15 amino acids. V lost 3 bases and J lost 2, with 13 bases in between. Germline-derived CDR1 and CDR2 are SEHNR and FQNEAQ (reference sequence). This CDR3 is CASSFGAALNTEAFF. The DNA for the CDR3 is TGTGCCAGCAGCTTTGGGGCAGCCCTAAACACTGAAGCTTTCTTT.

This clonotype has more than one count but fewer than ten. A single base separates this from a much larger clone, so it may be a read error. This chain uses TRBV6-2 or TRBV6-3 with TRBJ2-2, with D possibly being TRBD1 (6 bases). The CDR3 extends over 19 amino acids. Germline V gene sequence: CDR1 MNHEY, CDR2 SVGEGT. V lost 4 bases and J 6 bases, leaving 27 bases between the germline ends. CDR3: CASSSPTPDRILHAGELFF. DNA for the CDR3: TGTGCCAGCAGTTCCCCCACACCCGACAGGATACTTCACGCCGGGGAGCTGTTTTTT.

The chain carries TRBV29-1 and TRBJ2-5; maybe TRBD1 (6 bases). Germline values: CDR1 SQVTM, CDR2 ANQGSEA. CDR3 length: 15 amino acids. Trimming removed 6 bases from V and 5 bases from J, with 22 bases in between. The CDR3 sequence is CSVRTDGTPQETQYF. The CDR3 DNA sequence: TGCAGCGTGCGGACAGACGGGACGCCACAGGAGACCCAGTACTTC.

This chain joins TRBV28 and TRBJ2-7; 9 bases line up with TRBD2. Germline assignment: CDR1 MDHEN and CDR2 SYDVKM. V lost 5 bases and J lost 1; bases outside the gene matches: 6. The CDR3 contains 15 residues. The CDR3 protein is CASSAGTSLSYEQYF. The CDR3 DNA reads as TGTGCCAGCAGTGCCGGGACTAGCCTATCCTACGAGCAGTACTTC.

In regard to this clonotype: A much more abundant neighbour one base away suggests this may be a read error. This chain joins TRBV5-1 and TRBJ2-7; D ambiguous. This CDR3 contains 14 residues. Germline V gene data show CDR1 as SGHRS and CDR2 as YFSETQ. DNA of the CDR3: TGCACCAGCAGCTTGGATCCAAGCTCCTACGAGCAGTACTTC. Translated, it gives CTSSLDPSSYEQYF.

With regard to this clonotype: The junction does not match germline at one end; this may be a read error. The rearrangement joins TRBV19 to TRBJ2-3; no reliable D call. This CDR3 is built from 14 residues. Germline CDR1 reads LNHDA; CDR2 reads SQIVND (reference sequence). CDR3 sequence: CASSMSASTETQYF. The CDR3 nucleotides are TGTGCCAGTAGTATGTCAGCGAGCACAGAAACGCAGTATTTT. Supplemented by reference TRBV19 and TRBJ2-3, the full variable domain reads DGGITQSPKYLFRKEGQNVTLSCEQNLNHDAMYWYRQDPGQGLRLIYYSQIVNDFQKGDIAEGYSVSREKKESFPLTVTSAQKNPTAFYLCASSMSASTETQYFGPGTRLTVL.

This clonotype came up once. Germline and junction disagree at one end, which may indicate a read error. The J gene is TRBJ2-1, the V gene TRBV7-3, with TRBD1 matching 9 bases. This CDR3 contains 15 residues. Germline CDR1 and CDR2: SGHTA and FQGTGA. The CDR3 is CASSPGTGSGNKQSF. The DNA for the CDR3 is TGTGCCAGCAGCCCAGGGACAGGGAGTGGGAATAAGCAGTCCTTC. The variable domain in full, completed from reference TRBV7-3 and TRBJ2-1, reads GAGVSQTPSNKVTEKGKYVELRCDPISGHTALYWYRQSLGQGPEFLIYFQGTGAADDSGLPNDRFFAVRPEGSVSTLKIQRTERGDSAVYLCASSPGTGSGNKQSFGPGTRLTVL.

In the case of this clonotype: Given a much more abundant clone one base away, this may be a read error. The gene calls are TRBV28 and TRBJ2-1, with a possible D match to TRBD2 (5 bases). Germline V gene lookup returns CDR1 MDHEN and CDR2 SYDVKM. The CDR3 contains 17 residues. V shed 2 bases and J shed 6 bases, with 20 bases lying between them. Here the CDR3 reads CASSLAPFFGGSNEQFF. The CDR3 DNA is TGTGCCAGCAGTTTAGCCCCTTTCTTTGGAGGATCCAATGAGCAGTTCTTC.

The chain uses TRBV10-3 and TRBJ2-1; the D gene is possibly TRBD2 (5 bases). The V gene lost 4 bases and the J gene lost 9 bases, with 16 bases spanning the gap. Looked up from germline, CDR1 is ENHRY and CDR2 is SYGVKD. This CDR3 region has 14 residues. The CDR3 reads CAISVLPVAGEQFF. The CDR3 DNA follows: TGTGCCATCAGTGTGTTGCCGGTTGCGGGTGAGCAGTTCTTC.

The CDR3 nucleotides read TGCGCCAGCAGCCAAGAGGGTACTAACACTGAAGCTTTCTTT. This sequence encodes CASSQEGTNTEAFF. This chain links TRBV4-1 with TRBJ1-1; D call uncertain. This CDR3 comprises 14 residues. The V gene's germline CDR1 is MGHRA and CDR2 YSYEKL. The V gene lost 0 bases and the J gene lost 2 bases, with 7 bases spanning the gap.

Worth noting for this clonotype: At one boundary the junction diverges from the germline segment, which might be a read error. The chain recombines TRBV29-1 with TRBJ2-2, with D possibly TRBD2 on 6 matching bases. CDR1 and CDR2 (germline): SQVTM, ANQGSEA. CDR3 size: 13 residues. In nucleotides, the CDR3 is TGCAGTGTTGGGGGGTCTAACACCGGGGAGCTGTTTTTT. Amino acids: CSVGGSNTGELFF.

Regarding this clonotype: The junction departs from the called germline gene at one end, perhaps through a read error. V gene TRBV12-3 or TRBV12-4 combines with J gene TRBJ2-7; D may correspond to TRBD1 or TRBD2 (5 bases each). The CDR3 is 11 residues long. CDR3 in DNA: TGTGTCAGCAGTACTGGGACCGAGCAGTACTTC. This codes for CVSSTGTEQYF.

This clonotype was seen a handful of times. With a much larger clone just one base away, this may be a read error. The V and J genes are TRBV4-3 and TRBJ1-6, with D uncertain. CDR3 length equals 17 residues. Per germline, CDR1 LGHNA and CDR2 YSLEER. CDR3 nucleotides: TGCGCCGGCAGCCAAGAATCCCAGAGCTCCTATAATTCACCCCTCCACTTT. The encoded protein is CAGSQESQSSYNSPLHF.

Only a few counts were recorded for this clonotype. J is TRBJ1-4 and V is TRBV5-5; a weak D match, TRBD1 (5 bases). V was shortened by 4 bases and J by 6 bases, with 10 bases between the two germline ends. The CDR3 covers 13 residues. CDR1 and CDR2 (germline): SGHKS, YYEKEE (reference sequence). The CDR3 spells CASSAQGYEKLFF. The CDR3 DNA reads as TGTGCCAGCAGCGCCCAGGGCTATGAAAAACTGTTTTTT.

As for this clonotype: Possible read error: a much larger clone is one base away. DNA of the CDR3: TGCGCCAGCAGCTCTGACGGAACAGGGACTAGCGGAGAAGATACCCAGTACTTC. This translates into CASSSDGTGTSGEDTQYF. V and J are TRBV4-1 and TRBJ2-5; 11 bases fit TRBD2. CDR3 length: 18 residues. Germline-derived CDR1 and CDR2 are MGHRA and YSYEKL.

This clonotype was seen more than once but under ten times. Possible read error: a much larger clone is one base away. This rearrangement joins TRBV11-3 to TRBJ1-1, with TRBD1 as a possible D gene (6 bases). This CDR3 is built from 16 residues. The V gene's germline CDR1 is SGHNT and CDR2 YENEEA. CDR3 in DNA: TGTGCCAGCCCTCCGGGGGCAGGCGCCGGATACACTGAAGTTTTCTTT. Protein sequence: CASPPGAGAGYTEVFF.

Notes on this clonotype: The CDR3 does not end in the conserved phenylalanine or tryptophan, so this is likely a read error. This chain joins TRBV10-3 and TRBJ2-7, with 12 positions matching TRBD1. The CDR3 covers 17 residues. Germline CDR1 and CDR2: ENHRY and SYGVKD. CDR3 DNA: TGTGCCATCTGTGAGTCTCGGGGACAGGGGGCCTCCTACGAGCAGTACCTC. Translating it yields CAICESRGQGASYEQYL.

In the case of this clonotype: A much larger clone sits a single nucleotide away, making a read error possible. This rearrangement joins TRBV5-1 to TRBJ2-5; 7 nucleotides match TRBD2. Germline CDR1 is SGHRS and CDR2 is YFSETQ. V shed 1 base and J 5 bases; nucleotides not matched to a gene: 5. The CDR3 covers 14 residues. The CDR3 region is CASSLMGLTETQYF. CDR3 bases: TGCGCCAGCAGCTTGATGGGACTAACGGAGACCCAGTACTTC.

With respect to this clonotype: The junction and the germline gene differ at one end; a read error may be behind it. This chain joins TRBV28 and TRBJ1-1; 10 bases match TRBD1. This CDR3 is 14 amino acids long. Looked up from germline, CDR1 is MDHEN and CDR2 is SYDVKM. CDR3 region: CVSSLGTGDSEAFF. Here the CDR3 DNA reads TGTGTCAGCAGTTTAGGGACAGGGGATTCTGAAGCTTTCTTT.

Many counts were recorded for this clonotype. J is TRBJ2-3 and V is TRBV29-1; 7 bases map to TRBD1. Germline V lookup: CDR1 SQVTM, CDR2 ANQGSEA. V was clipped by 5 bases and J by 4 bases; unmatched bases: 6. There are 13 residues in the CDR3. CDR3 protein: CSVPGQASDTQYF. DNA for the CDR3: TGCAGCGTTCCCGGACAGGCATCAGATACGCAGTATTTT.

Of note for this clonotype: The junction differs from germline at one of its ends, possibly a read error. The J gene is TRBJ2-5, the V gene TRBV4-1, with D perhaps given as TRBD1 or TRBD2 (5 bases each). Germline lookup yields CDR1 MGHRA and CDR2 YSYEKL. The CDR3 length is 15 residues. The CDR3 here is CASSSGHLGKGTLYF. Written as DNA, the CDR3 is TGCGCCAGCAGCTCTGGGCATCTAGGGAAGGGGACCCTGTACTTC.

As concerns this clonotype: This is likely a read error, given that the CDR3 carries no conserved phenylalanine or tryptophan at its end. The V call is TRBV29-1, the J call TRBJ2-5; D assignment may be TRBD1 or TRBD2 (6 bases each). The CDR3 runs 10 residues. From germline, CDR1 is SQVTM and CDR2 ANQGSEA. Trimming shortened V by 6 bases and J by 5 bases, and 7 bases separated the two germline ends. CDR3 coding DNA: TGCAGCGTAGGGGGGGAGACCCAGTACTTA. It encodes CSVGGETQYL.